A single sample is the source of the 15 T cell receptor beta chains below, sequenced in a study of blood T cell repertoires in COVID-19. Generated by immunoSEQ multiplex PCR, the TCRdb table keeps only in-frame clones and is missing some. Counted here are approximately 180,000 clones, about 80% occurring once; the ten biggest clones make up 4.5% to 6.5%. The sample comprised PBMCs or T cells enriched from blood (not recorded which). Source of these receptors: a woman in her sixties or seventies with acute COVID-19.

This rearrangement joins TRBV6-1 to TRBJ1-1; D is undetermined. This CDR3 has 11 residues. The germline CDR1 and CDR2 sequences are MNHNS and SASEGT. V was clipped by 4 bases and J by 11 bases, with 11 bases between them. CDR3: CASSGAVEAFF. DNA of the CDR3: TGTGCCAGCAGTGGAGCTGTTGAGGCTTTCTTT.

The V call is TRBV30, the J call TRBJ1-5, with 9 bases that match TRBD1. Germline trimming cut 1 base from V and 5 bases from J; bases unmatched to any gene: 6. CDR1 is GTSNPN, CDR2 SVGIG, per germline (reference sequence). The CDR3 is made up of 15 amino acids. CDR3 bases: TGTGCCTGGAGTGCAATGGGACAGGGTCATCAGCCCCAGCATTTT. It codes for CAWSAMGQGHQPQHF.

This chain joins TRBV21-1 and TRBJ1-6; the table's D call, TRBD1, was not checked against the DNA. TRBV21-1 counts as a pseudogene. The CDR3 has 16 amino acids. CDR3 residues: CASSKGRHPFNSPLHF. Here the CDR3 DNA reads TGTGCCAGCAGCAAAGGTAGACACCCTTTTAATTCACCCCTCCACTTT.

This clone has more than one count but fewer than ten. The chain uses TRBV5-6 and TRBJ1-2; 8 bases line up with TRBD1. Unmatched junction bases numbered 11, after V lost 2 bases and J lost 2 bases. CDR3 length: 17 amino acids. The V gene's germline CDR1 is SGHDT and CDR2 YYEEEE. The CDR3 here is CASSLWSQGVVNYGYTF. The CDR3 bases are TGTGCCAGCAGCTTATGGTCACAGGGGGTGGTGAACTATGGCTACACCTTC.

CDR3 region: CASSLLKGYGYTF. The CDR3 bases are TGTGCCAGCAGCTTATTAAAGGGGTACGGCTACACCTTC. The chain couples TRBV7-2 to TRBJ1-2, with a possible D match to TRBD1 (5 bases). The germline V and J ends were trimmed by 2 bases and 8 bases, with 12 bases remaining between them. CDR1 and CDR2 from the germline V gene are SGHTA and FQGNSA. The CDR3 covers 13 residues.

The V and J genes are TRBV7-8 and TRBJ2-5, with D hard to call. Germline assignment: CDR1 SGHVS and CDR2 FQNEAQ. Trimming removed 5 bases from V and 7 bases from J, with 11 bases in between. This CDR3 region has 12 residues. CDR3 nucleotides: TGTGCCAGCAGCCAAGATGCGAGGACCCAGTACTTC. Residues: CASSQDARTQYF.

This clone showed up just once. The V gene is TRBV7-8, the J gene TRBJ2-5; 9 bases map to TRBD2. The ends lost 1 base at V and 1 base at J; junction bases unmatched: 7. The CDR3 runs 17 residues. Germline V gene data show CDR1 as SGHVS and CDR2 as FQNEAQ. DNA of the CDR3: TGTGCCAGCAGCTTAGGAAGCCCAGCGGGGGGCCAAGAGACCCAGTACTTC. The encoded protein is CASSLGSPAGGQETQYF. Full variable domain (remainder filled in from reference TRBV7-8 and TRBJ2-5): GAGVSQSPRYKVAKRGQDVALRCDPISGHVSLFWYQQALGQGPEFLTYFQNEAQLDKSGLPSDRFFAERPEGSVSTLKIQRTQQEDSAVYLCASSLGSPAGGQETQYFGPGTRLLVL.

The chain combines TRBV6-5 with TRBJ2-2, with D tentatively TRBD1 (6 bases). The CDR3 is 15 residues long. Germline CDR1 is MNHEY and CDR2 is SVGAGI. V was trimmed by 2 bases and J by 0 bases, leaving 7 bases between them. In DNA, the CDR3 is TGTGCCAGCAGTTACGGGACAACGAACACCGGGGAGCTGTTTTTT. This sequence encodes CASSYGTTNTGELFF.

The genes are TRBV24-1 and TRBJ2-3; 8 positions agree with TRBD1. This CDR3 region has 13 residues. The germline CDR1 and CDR2 sequences are KGHDR and SFDVKD. The J segment lost 1 base and the V segment lost 10 bases, leaving 3 bases of the junction unmatched. Here the CDR3 DNA reads TGTGCCACTCACAGGGGGGGCACAGATACGCAGTATTTT. Protein product: CATHRGGTDTQYF.

This chain links TRBV30 with TRBJ1-5; weak D call: TRBD1 (5 bases). CDR1 is GTSNPN, CDR2 SVGIG, per germline (reference sequence). V was clipped by 5 bases and J by 0 bases, with 11 bases between them. The CDR3 sequence is 14 residues long. CDR3 coding DNA: TGTGCCTGGGGGGACGGGAATAGCAATCAGCCCCAGCATTTT. Translation gives CAWGDGNSNQPQHF.

This clone is medium-sized in the sample. The chain uses TRBV5-5 and TRBJ2-5; the match to TRBD2 covers 8 bases. Germline V gives CDR1 SGHKS, CDR2 YYEKEE (reference sequence). Trimming at V came to 1 base and at J to 1 base, leaving 3 bases not matched to a gene. The CDR3 consists of 15 residues. CDR3 loop: CASSLFRGGQETQYF. As DNA, the CDR3 is TGTGCCAGCAGCTTGTTTCGGGGGGGCCAAGAGACCCAGTACTTC.

CDR3 loop: CASSFLPTGHVNSPLHF. The DNA for the CDR3 is TGTGCCAGCAGCTTCTTACCCACCGGACACGTAAATTCACCCCTCCACTTT. This rearrangement joins TRBV7-9 to TRBJ1-6, with D possibly TRBD1 on 5 matching bases. Trimming removed 3 bases at V and 7 bases at J, with 19 bases between. Per the germline V gene, CDR1 is SEHNR and CDR2 is FQNEAQ (reference sequence). This CDR3 has 17 amino acids. Supplemented by reference TRBV7-9 and TRBJ1-6, the full variable domain reads DTGVSQNPRHKITKRGQNVTFRCDPISEHNRLYWYRQTLGQGPEFLTYFQNEAQLEKSRLLSDRFSAERPKGSFSTLEIQRTEQGDSAMYLCASSFLPTGHVNSPLHFGNGTRLTVT.

This chain connects TRBV11-2 to TRBJ1-2, with 7 bases lining up with TRBD1. The CDR3 totals 14 residues. V dropped 5 bases and J dropped 4; count of bases not matched to a gene: 7. Germline V CDR1 and CDR2: SGHAT, FQNNGV. CDR3 region: CASSPEPGGYGYTF. The CDR3 region has the DNA TGTGCCAGCAGCCCAGAGCCAGGGGGCTATGGCTACACCTTC.

The chain is built from TRBV30 and TRBJ2-1; possibly TRBD2 for D (6 bases). The CDR3 length is 17 residues. Germline CDR1 GTSNPN, CDR2 SVGIG (reference sequence). The ends were cut back, 0 bases at V and 0 bases at J, with 15 bases in the middle. The CDR3 region has the DNA TGTGCCTGGAGTGTACGGGGTAGCGGTAGCTCCTACAATGAGCAGTTCTTC. This translates into CAWSVRGSGSSYNEQFF.

This clone was recorded only once. This rearrangement joins TRBV3-1 (or the pseudogene TRBV3-2) to TRBJ1-2; a possible D gene is TRBD1 (5 bases). Germline V lookup: CDR1 LGHDT, CDR2 YNNKEL (reference sequence). The germline V and J ends were trimmed by 0 bases and 2 bases, with 7 bases remaining between them. This CDR3 spans 14 amino acids. The CDR3: CASSQDWGNYGYTF. The CDR3, as DNA: TGTGCCAGCAGCCAAGATTGGGGCAACTATGGCTACACCTTC.